The entry below gives a single TCR beta chain sequence along with its context. Measured with immunoSEQ multiplex PCR; TCRdb has only the in-frame clones, and not every one. The sample includes some 69,000 clones, roughly 88% seen only once; the top ten take less than 2.5%. The CDR3 has 17 residues. The J segment lost 5 bases and the V segment lost 5 bases, leaving 13 bases of the junction unmatched. This specimen comes from a study of T cell changes during pregnancy in multiple sclerosis. Sequences were derived from peripheral blood, sampled in the second trimester of pregnancy. The chain combines TRBV6-7 with TRBJ2-5; TRBD2 matches at 11 bases. TRBV6-7 is known as an ORF, though its function is uncertain. This clonotype was sampled from a female donor in good health, enrolled as a control in a pregnancy study. CDR3 nucleotide sequence: TGTGCCAGCAGTCTACTAGCGGGAGTCTTACCACGGGAGACCCAGTACTTC. This sequence encodes CASSLLAGVLPRETQYF.